The 32 T cell receptor beta chains in this list originate from one sample, sequenced in a study of cytomegalovirus exposure and HLA in healthy donors. With 60 Vbeta and 13 Jbeta primers, the PCR was carried out. Some clones are missing from TCRdb's copy, which holds only in-frame ones; the method was immunoSEQ multiplex PCR. The table shows approximately 150,000 clones, with roughly 80% occurring only once. Sequencing was performed on PBMCs. The receptors were gathered from a man between 18 and 35 years old in good health and CMV-seronegative.

The V gene is TRBV18, the J gene TRBJ1-1; D gene ambiguous. This CDR3 region has 14 residues. With 3 bases removed from V and 5 bases from J, the gap between germline ends came to 13 bases. Germline V gene lookup returns CDR1 KGHSH and CDR2 LQKENI. CDR3: CASSPIGEETEAFF. CDR3 DNA sequence: TGTGCCAGCTCACCTATCGGGGAGGAGACTGAAGCTTTCTTT. Variable domain in full (rest from reference TRBV18 and TRBJ1-1): NAGVMQNPRHLVRRRGQEARLRCSPMKGHSHVYWYRQLPEEGLKFMVYLQKENIIDESGMPKERFSAEFPKEGPSILRIQQVVRGDSAAYFCASSPIGEETEAFFGQGTRLTVV.

The table lists this clone with a few counts. The chain recombines TRBV4-3 with TRBJ1-1; D might be TRBD1 (6 bases). The germline V and J ends were trimmed by 1 base and 4 bases, with 10 bases remaining between them. Germline V gene data show CDR1 as LGHNA and CDR2 as YSLEER. The CDR3 runs to 14 residues. The CDR3 sequence is CASSQAGGATEAFF. CDR3 in DNA: TGCGCCAGCAGCCAAGCCGGGGGGGCCACTGAAGCTTTCTTT.

The rearrangement links TRBV7-8 to TRBJ1-1; TRBD1 might be the D (5 bases). CDR3 length equals 13 residues. V was shortened by 5 bases and J by 4 bases, with 11 bases between the two germline ends. Germline V lookup: CDR1 SGHVS, CDR2 FQNEAQ. CDR3 nucleotides: TGTGCCAGCAGCCTCAGGGTTCCCACTGAAGCTTTCTTT. Its translation: CASSLRVPTEAFF.

This clone was recorded once. The chain is built from TRBV2 and TRBJ2-7, with 9 positions matching TRBD1. From germline, CDR1 is SNHLY and CDR2 FYNNEI. J lost 0 bases, V lost 9 bases, and 18 bases had no gene match. The CDR3 runs to 18 residues. The CDR3 is CARRRSGQGLHSSYEQYF. The CDR3 DNA is TGTGCCAGAAGAAGGTCGGGACAGGGCCTTCACAGCTCCTACGAGCAGTACTTC.

The chain couples TRBV9 to TRBJ2-1, with 7 bases fitting TRBD2. CDR1 is SGDLS, CDR2 YYNGEE, per germline. Trimming at V came to 3 bases and at J to 7 bases, leaving 7 bases not matched to a gene. The CDR3 contains 14 residues. The CDR3 region has the DNA TGTGCCAGCAGCGCACCGACTAGCCGGAATGAGCAGTTCTTC. This translates into CASSAPTSRNEQFF.

This clone showed up just a few times. V and J are TRBV19 and TRBJ2-1, with 10 nucleotides matching TRBD1. This CDR3 has 16 residues. Germline trimming cut 3 bases from V and 7 bases from J; bases unmatched to any gene: 9. The germline CDR1 and CDR2 sequences are LNHDA and SQIVND (reference sequence). For the CDR3, the DNA is TGTGCCAGTAGTATTTCCGGGACAGGGGTTGGGAATGAGCAGTTCTTC. Its protein product is CASSISGTGVGNEQFF.

The chain couples TRBV5-1 to TRBJ2-4, with 7 nucleotides matching TRBD1. V lost 4 bases and J lost 4; bases outside the gene matches: 5. The germline gives CDR1 SGHRS, CDR2 YFSETQ. This CDR3 contains 14 residues. As DNA, the CDR3 is TGCGCCAGCAGCCCCCGGGACAGAAAAAACATTCAGTACTTC. Translation gives CASSPRDRKNIQYF.

The chain carries TRBV27 and TRBJ2-7, with D perhaps matching TRBD1 (5 bases). The CDR3 sequence is 14 residues long. V was clipped by 4 bases and J by 2 bases, with 12 bases between them. Germline-derived CDR1 and CDR2 are MNHEY and SMNVEV (reference sequence). The CDR3 DNA sequence: TGTGCCAGCAGTTGGGTGGCAGGGACCTACGAGCAGTACTTC. Amino acids: CASSWVAGTYEQYF.

For the CDR3, the DNA is TGCGCCAGCAGCTTCCCACCGGGACAGGGGTATATAACCGGGGAGCTGTTTTTT. Its protein product is CASSFPPGQGYITGELFF. This chain links TRBV5-1 with TRBJ2-2, with 10 bases matching TRBD1. CDR1 is SGHRS and CDR2 is YFSETQ in the germline V gene. The CDR3 runs 18 residues. V lost 2 bases and J lost 5; bases outside the gene matches: 12.

The CDR3 DNA reads as TGTGCCAGCAGTCCCTGGGGGACAGGGAAGACCTACGAGCAGTACTTC. Residues: CASSPWGTGKTYEQYF. The chain is built from TRBV27 and TRBJ2-7, with 9 bases matching TRBD1. Germline lookup yields CDR1 MNHEY and CDR2 SMNVEV (reference sequence). The CDR3 is 16 residues long. After removal of 5 bases from V and 2 bases from J, the junction contained 10 bases not matched to a gene.

This rearrangement joins TRBV19 to TRBJ1-5; 9 bases line up with TRBD1. Unmatched junction bases numbered 13, after V lost 4 bases and J lost 3 bases. The CDR3 covers 18 residues. Germline CDR1 and CDR2: LNHDA and SQIVND (reference sequence). CDR3 DNA sequence: TGTGCCAGTAGTACATATCAGAGGGACAGGGTCTACAATCAGCCCCAGCATTTT. Translation: CASSTYQRDRVYNQPQHF.

The rearrangement uses TRBV27 and TRBJ1-1; D perhaps matches TRBD1 (6 bases). Trimming left V 6 bases short and J 5 bases short, with 10 bases between. The CDR3 runs to 12 residues. Germline CDR1 reads MNHEY; CDR2 reads SMNVEV (reference sequence). The CDR3, as DNA: TGTGCCAGCAGCCTAACAGGGACTGAAGCTTTCTTT. This sequence encodes CASSLTGTEAFF.

The chain recombines TRBV2 with TRBJ1-3; no reliable D call. Per germline, CDR1 SNHLY and CDR2 FYNNEI. This CDR3 region has 13 residues. V was cut by 6 bases and J by 2 bases, with 8 bases left in between. CDR3 region: CASRLDPGNTIYF. CDR3 DNA: TGTGCCAGCAGATTAGATCCTGGAAACACCATATATTTT.

In this sample, this clone turned up once. This chain links TRBV7-8 with TRBJ2-7; 11 bases agree with TRBD1. The CDR3 is 17 amino acids. Germline CDR1 SGHVS, CDR2 FQNEAQ. The V segment lost 0 bases and the J segment 3 bases; nucleotides outside the gene matches: 7. The CDR3 loop reads CASSLAEGQGGSYEQYF. In nucleotides, the CDR3 is TGTGCCAGCAGCTTAGCAGAGGGACAGGGGGGGAGCTACGAGCAGTACTTC.

The rearrangement links TRBV28 to TRBJ2-7; D is perhaps TRBD2 (5 bases). Trimming removed 5 bases from V and 3 bases from J, with 17 bases in between. Germline assignment: CDR1 MDHEN and CDR2 SYDVKM. This CDR3 is 15 amino acids long. The DNA of the CDR3 is TGTGCCAGCAGTCCAAGTGGGCAGCGGATCTACGAGCAGTACTTC. The encoded protein is CASSPSGQRIYEQYF.

CDR3 DNA: TGTGCCAGCAGCTTAGACGGAGGTACTGAGACCCAGTACTTC. Translated: CASSLDGGTETQYF. The J gene is TRBJ2-5, the V gene TRBV11-3; tentatively, D is TRBD2 (5 bases). Germline CDR1 and CDR2: SGHNT and YENEEA. The germline V and J ends were trimmed by 0 bases and 5 bases, with 10 bases remaining between them. This CDR3 has 14 residues.

The chain links TRBV21-1 to TRBJ1-2; the table's D call, TRBD1, was not checked against the DNA. TRBV21-1 is assigned pseudogene status. The length of the CDR3 is 14 residues. The CDR3 sequence: CASRLTGQPYGYTF. The CDR3 DNA reads as TGTGCCAGCAGACTTACAGGCCAGCCGTATGGCTACACCTTC.

V usage is TRBV2 and J usage is TRBJ2-3; D perhaps matches TRBD2 (5 bases). Looked up from germline, CDR1 is SNHLY and CDR2 is FYNNEI. The CDR3 totals 13 residues. V lost 3 bases to trimming and J lost 4 bases, with 8 bases between them. CDR3 protein: CASSERAPDTQYF. CDR3 DNA: TGTGCCAGCAGTGAGAGGGCCCCAGATACGCAGTATTTT.

This chain links TRBV28 with TRBJ2-7; 8 bases are a match to TRBD2. The trim removed 5 bases at V and 3 bases at J, leaving 6 bases unmatched. CDR1 MDHEN and CDR2 SYDVKM come from the germline V gene. The CDR3 totals 14 residues. The CDR3 DNA follows: TGTGCCAGCAGTGGGACTAGAGTTCTCTACGAGCAGTACTTC. This codes for CASSGTRVLYEQYF.

The V and J genes are TRBV28 and TRBJ2-4; 7 bases map to TRBD1. The CDR3 spans 14 residues. The V gene end was trimmed by 3 bases and the J gene end by 5 bases; junction bases not matched to a gene: 4. The germline V gene has CDR1 MDHEN and CDR2 SYDVKM. CDR3 in DNA: TGTGCCAGCAGTTTTAGGGGGCGGGAAAACATTCAGTACTTC. It codes for CASSFRGRENIQYF.

This chain uses TRBV5-1 with TRBJ1-4; D possibly corresponds to TRBD1 (6 bases). The CDR3 loop spans 14 amino acids. Germline CDR1 and CDR2: SGHRS and YFSETQ. The V end was cut by 2 bases, the J end by 8 bases, with 13 bases between. The CDR3: CASSFTGQREKLFF. For the CDR3, the DNA is TGCGCCAGCAGCTTCACAGGGCAAAGGGAAAAACTGTTTTTT.

V and J are TRBV7-9 and TRBJ1-1; D is perhaps TRBD1 (5 bases). The CDR3 is 11 amino acids. From germline, CDR1 is SEHNR and CDR2 FQNEAQ (reference sequence). DNA for the CDR3: TGTTCCGTCGGACAAAACACTGAAGCTTTCTTT. This encodes CSVGQNTEAFF.

This clone was picked up one time. V usage is TRBV28 and J usage is TRBJ1-2; a possible D gene is TRBD1 (6 bases). V lost 5 bases and J lost 7, with 14 bases in between. There are 13 residues in the CDR3. Germline V gene sequence: CDR1 MDHEN, CDR2 SYDVKM. The CDR3 nucleotides are TGTGCCAGCAGTCCCGACAGGATGCGTGGCTACACCTTC. It is translated as CASSPDRMRGYTF.

As for this clone: This probably arose from a read error, given a far larger clone one base away. Other DNA variants within this sample encode the same CDR3. The chain couples TRBV11-2 to TRBJ2-3, with 10 bases matching TRBD2. Germline values: CDR1 SGHAT, CDR2 FQNNGV. V dropped 5 bases and J dropped 3; count of bases not matched to a gene: 5. The CDR3 is made up of 15 amino acids. CDR3 amino acids: CASSQVGLATDTQYF. CDR3 DNA: TGTGCCAGCAGCCAAGTGGGACTAGCGACAGATACGCAGTATTTT.

This clone has only a few counts. Other DNA sequences within the sample encode an identical CDR3. The chain recombines TRBV7-2 with TRBJ1-3; D possibly corresponds to TRBD1 (6 bases). V was shortened by 1 base and J by 4 bases, with 14 bases between the two germline ends. The CDR3 is 16 residues long. The germline V gene has CDR1 SGHTA and CDR2 FQGNSA. CDR3 region: CASSLVAGAGGNTIYF. The CDR3 nucleotides read TGTGCCAGCAGCTTAGTGGCGGGGGCGGGCGGAAACACCATATATTTT.

The J gene is TRBJ2-5, the V gene TRBV9; maybe TRBD2 (6 bases). The CDR3 consists of 14 residues. Per germline, CDR1 SGDLS and CDR2 YYNGEE. The V end lost 4 bases, the J end lost 1 base, and 11 bases lay between the germline ends. CDR3 in amino acids: CASSPGLFQETQYF. CDR3 DNA: TGTGCCAGCAGCCCCGGACTATTCCAAGAGACCCAGTACTTC.

This chain connects TRBV27 to TRBJ1-2, with 7 bases matching TRBD1. Per the germline V gene, CDR1 is MNHEY and CDR2 is SMNVEV (reference sequence). The CDR3 has 13 amino acids. The V and J ends lost 6 bases and 4 bases, in that order; junction bases with no gene match: 5. The CDR3 DNA follows: TGTGCCAGCAGCGAAGGGACAGTCTATGGCTACACCTTC. Translation gives CASSEGTVYGYTF.

J is TRBJ2-6 and V is TRBV29-1; 8 positions match TRBD1. CDR1 SQVTM and CDR2 ANQGSEA come from the germline V gene. Losses at the gene ends were 7 bases for V and 2 bases for J; bases not matched to a gene: 4. There are 14 residues in the CDR3. In DNA, the CDR3 is TGCAGCGCAAGGACAGGGACTGGGGCCAACGTCCTGACTTTC. This gives the protein CSARTGTGANVLTF.

The V gene is TRBV9, the J gene TRBJ2-3; perhaps TRBD1 as D (7 bases). Trimming shortened V by 3 bases and J by 5 bases, and 19 bases separated the two germline ends. Germline assignment: CDR1 SGDLS and CDR2 YYNGEE. The CDR3 is 16 residues long. The CDR3 nucleotides are TGTGCCAGCAGCGCGTCCGGACAGGCGGGGAGAGATACGCAGTATTTT. It specifies CASSASGQAGRDTQYF.

This chain joins TRBV19 and TRBJ1-5, with 7 bases that match TRBD1. The germline V gene encodes CDR1 LNHDA and CDR2 SQIVND (reference sequence). This CDR3 comprises 16 residues. The V and J ends lost 1 base and 1 base, in that order; junction bases with no gene match: 4. CDR3 sequence (DNA): TGTGCCAGTAGTATAGGGTGGGGACAGAGCAATCAGCCCCAGCATTTT. Amino acids: CASSIGWGQSNQPQHF.

The chain uses TRBV15 and TRBJ2-2; TRBD2 matches 11 bases. With V trimmed by 5 bases and J by 5 bases, 7 bases remained unmatched. The germline V gene encodes CDR1 LNHNV and CDR2 YYDKDF (reference sequence). The CDR3 spans 16 residues. CDR3 sequence reads: CATSHSLAGGTGELFF. For the CDR3, the DNA is TGTGCCACCAGCCACTCGCTAGCGGGAGGTACCGGGGAGCTGTTTTTT.

CDR3 DNA: TGCAGCGTTGGGCTAGCCAACAATGAGCAGTTCTTC. Amino acids: CSVGLANNEQFF. This chain links TRBV29-1 with TRBJ2-1; maybe TRBD2 (5 bases). V gave up 4 bases and J gave up 5 bases, with 9 bases separating them. Germline values: CDR1 SQVTM, CDR2 ANQGSEA. This CDR3 comprises 12 residues.